This T cell receptor (beta chain) was sequenced for a study of blood T cells in healthy people across ages. The study, taken as a whole, reports: There were more naive CD4+ cells and higher diversity in long-lived donors than in aged donors. Measured against age, TCR beta diversity per million T cells decreased in a roughly linear manner.

A second PCR of about 7 to 11 cycles used a sample-barcoded 5' primer and a J-beta primer mix. Every sample gave at least 3 million paired-end reads containing CDR3. TCRdb redid the calling of the 5' RACE reads with MiXCR, one entry per CDR3 protein. The repertoire consists of 1,100,000 or so distinct CDR3 sequences, with 35% to 55% occurring once and the leading ten covering under 20%. The CDR3 extends over 17 amino acids. Germline trimming cut 1 base from V and 2 bases from J; bases unmatched to any gene: 4. Per germline, CDR1 MNHNS and CDR2 SASEGT. About this clonotype: Its antigen is unidentified.

There were at least 5.5 micrograms of total RNA extracted from every sample. Sequencing input: blood. This clonotype was obtained from a woman aged 55 to 70 in good health. This chain connects TRBV6-1 to TRBJ2-5; TRBD2 matches at 13 bases. The CDR3 DNA sequence: TGTGCCAGCAGTGAAGTAGGGGGACTAGCGGGACAAGAGACCCAGTACTTC. Residues: CASSEVGGLAGQETQYF.